This TCR beta chain was identified during a study of blood T cell repertoires in COVID-19. Study in general: Acute and convalescent COVID-19 samples came from the United States, Italy and Spain.

From germline, CDR1 is MGHDK and CDR2 SYGVNS. CDR3 length equals 14 residues. V lost 8 bases to trimming and J lost 5 bases; unmatched junction nucleotides: 5. Clones were read by immunoSEQ multiplex PCR, and TCRdb kept only the in-frame ones, dropping some. This repertoire shows 300,000 to 400,000 clones, approximately 91% found once; its top ten account for 6% to 8%. While infection was still active, Seattle patients were enrolled and then followed longitudinally. This chain uses TRBV25-1 with TRBJ2-2; 10 bases line up with TRBD1. The sequence was collected from a woman between 65 and 79 years old with COVID-19, enrolled during active disease. Sequenced input: peripheral blood. CDR3 DNA sequence: TGTGCCAGCGGCGACAGGGGGCCGACCGGGGAGCTGTTTTTT. It yields the protein CASGDRGPTGELFF.